These T cell receptor beta chains were read from a single sample in a study of cytomegalovirus exposure and HLA in healthy donors. Sequencing was performed with immunoSEQ multiplex PCR; in TCRdb, only in-frame clones are kept and a portion is missing. The sample lists 110,000 or so clones, about 87% seen once, with 1.5% to 2% in the top ten. Sequencing input: PBMCs. The receptors originated from a man between 18 and 35 years old in good health and CMV-seronegative. The CDR3 runs from the conserved cysteine through the conserved F or W. D genes are given only for firm matches. Only some rows state a clone size, as once, few, many or a class for expanded clones.

15	-	-	TRBJ2-3	TRBV29-1	TGCAGCGTTGCCCGGGCCACGGGCCCCACCCGGAGGTGGTATTTT	CSVARATGPTRRWYF
13	-	once	TRBJ2-7	TRBV11-3	TGTGCCAGCAGCTCCCGTGTCTCTTTAGAGCAGTACTTC	CASSSRVSLEQYF
15	-	-	TRBJ1-5	TRBV9	TGTGCCAGCAGCGTAGGTCAAGACAGCTATCAGCCCCAGCATTTT	CASSVGQDSYQPQHF
16	-	-	TRBJ2-1	TRBV14	TGTGCCAGCAGCCAAGATGGTGGGACATACTACAATGAGCAGTTCTTC	CASSQDGGTYYNEQFF
14	-	-	TRBJ2-5	TRBV28	TGTGCCAGCAGTTCCATGGGGCTACAAGAGACCCAGTACTTC	CASSSMGLQETQYF
15	-	-	TRBJ2-1	TRBV5-1	TGCGCCAGCAGCTTGGTAGTTGGCTCCTACAATGAGCAGTTCTTC	CASSLVVGSYNEQFF
14	-	-	TRBJ2-3	TRBV5-1	TGCGCCAGCAGCTTGGACTGGGGGCGGGATACGCAGTATTTT	CASSLDWGRDTQYF
10	-	-	TRBJ2-5	TRBV7-9	TGTGCCAGCAGTCAGGAGACCCAGTACTTC	CASSQETQYF
18	-	-	TRBJ1-6	TRBV4-3	TGCGCCAGCAGCCCCACATCGTCGACAGACTCCTATAATTCACCCCTCCACTTT	CASSPTSSTDSYNSPLHF
12	-	-	TRBJ2-7	TRBV2	TGTGCCAGCAGTGATGCGGGTTACGAGCAGTACTTC	CASSDAGYEQYF
16	-	-	TRBJ1-2	TRBV7-9	TGTGCCAGCAGCTTAACTCCCTCGGGGTTTCCCTATGGCTACACCTTC	CASSLTPSGFPYGYTF
14	TRBD1	-	TRBJ1-1	TRBV6-5	TGTGCCAGCAGCCCCATTGGGACAGTAGCCGAAGCTTTCTTT	CASSPIGTVAEAFF
13	TRBD1	-	TRBJ1-5	TRBV19	TGTGCCAGTAGTAATACAGGGGATCAGCCCCAGCATTTT	CASSNTGDQPQHF
18	TRBD2	-	TRBJ2-1	TRBV9	TGTGCCAGCAGCGTAGAGCCGGGACTAGCGGACCACTGGAATGAGCAGTTCTTC	CASSVEPGLADHWNEQFF
12	-	-	TRBJ2-3	TRBV7-9	TGTGCCAGCAGCTTAGAATCGGATACGCAGTATTTT	CASSLESDTQYF
13	-	-	TRBJ2-5	TRBV11-3	TGTGCCAGCAGCTTGGACAGCCAAGAGACCCAGTACTTC	CASSLDSQETQYF
14	TRBD1	-	TRBJ1-1	TRBV5-1	TGCGCCAGCAGTCCGGGACAGATGAACACTGAAGCTTTCTTT	CASSPGQMNTEAFF
14	-	-	TRBJ2-1	TRBV28	TGTGCCAGCAGGGCCGAGCGGAATAACAATGAGCAGTTCTTC	CASRAERNNNEQFF
19	TRBD1	-	TRBJ1-1	TRBV5-1	TGCGCCAGCAGCTTGGCGAGGACAGGGGGCACTACCATGAACACTGAAGCTTTCTTT	CASSLARTGGTTMNTEAFF
15	-	-	TRBJ2-7	TRBV28	TGTGCCAGCAGCCCTATCGACGGGAGCTCCTACGAGCAGTACTTC	CASSPIDGSSYEQYF